A selection of T cell receptor beta chains follows, all from one sample in a study of beta chain features in type 1 diabetes. Profiled with immunoSEQ multiplex PCR; TCRdb holds only in-frame clones, not every one. This table has hundreds of thousands of clones, over 13% appearing once. The sequencing sample was made of naive CD4+ T cells from blood. These receptors originate from a man between 18 and 35 years old with type 1 diabetes. The CDR3 runs from the conserved cysteine through the conserved F or W. A D gene is named only where the DNA matches it firmly. A clone size is listed for some rows: how often the clone was seen (once, few, many), or a class if it is expanded.

clone_size: few
d_call: NA
v_call: TRBV7-9
j_call: TRBJ2-7
cdr3_nt: TGTGCCAGCGGGGGCCGGGAGAGGACCTACGAGCAGTACTTC
cdr3_aa: CASGGRERTYEQYF

clone_size: few
d_call: NA
v_call: TRBV10-3
j_call: TRBJ1-1
cdr3_nt: TGTGCCATCAGTGGCTCCAGCGGTGAAGCTTTCTTT
cdr3_aa: CAISGSSGEAFF

clone_size: NA
d_call: TRBD1
v_call: TRBV4-2
j_call: TRBJ2-7
cdr3_nt: TGTGCCAGCAGCCAACGCGGGGACAGGAGCTCCTACGAGCAGTACTTC
cdr3_aa: CASSQRGDRSSYEQYF

clone_size: NA
d_call: NA
v_call: TRBV9
j_call: TRBJ1-2
cdr3_nt: TGTGCCAGCAGCGTAGGAGGGACGCCCAACTATGGCTACACCTTC
cdr3_aa: CASSVGGTPNYGYTF

clone_size: NA
d_call: NA
v_call: TRBV14
j_call: TRBJ1-2
cdr3_nt: TGTGCCAGCAGCCAAGATAACTTCGTGTATGGCTACACCTTC
cdr3_aa: CASSQDNFVYGYTF

clone_size: NA
d_call: NA
v_call: TRBV27
j_call: TRBJ2-1
cdr3_nt: TGTGCCAGCAGTTTACATGACTCCTACAATGAGCAGTTCTTC
cdr3_aa: CASSLHDSYNEQFF

clone_size: NA
d_call: NA
v_call: TRBV25-1
j_call: TRBJ2-1
cdr3_nt: TGTGCCAGCAGCGGGGACGTCCACAATGAGCAGTTCTTC
cdr3_aa: CASSGDVHNEQFF

clone_size: few
d_call: TRBD1
v_call: TRBV5-1
j_call: TRBJ1-1
cdr3_nt: TGCGCCAGCAGCCTCCGACAGGGGACACTTTTGAACACTGAAGCTTTCTTT
cdr3_aa: CASSLRQGTLLNTEAFF

clone_size: NA
d_call: TRBD2
v_call: TRBV15
j_call: TRBJ2-2
cdr3_nt: TGTGCCACCAGCAGAGATCGGGCTAGCGGCCTTACCGGGGAGCTGTTTTTT
cdr3_aa: CATSRDRASGLTGELFF

clone_size: few
d_call: NA
v_call: TRBV19
j_call: TRBJ2-6
cdr3_nt: TGTGCCAGTAGTGGGTCTGGGGCCAACGTCCTGACTTTC
cdr3_aa: CASSGSGANVLTF

clone_size: few
d_call: TRBD2
v_call: TRBV5-4
j_call: TRBJ2-3
cdr3_nt: TGTGCCAGCAGCGTCAGGACTAGCGGGGGGGCAGATACGCAGTATTTT
cdr3_aa: CASSVRTSGGADTQYF

clone_size: NA
d_call: TRBD2
v_call: TRBV4-1
j_call: TRBJ2-1
cdr3_nt: TGCGCCAGCAGCCAAGCGAGGCGGACTAGCGACAACAATGAGCAGTTCTTC
cdr3_aa: CASSQARRTSDNNEQFF

clone_size: NA
d_call: NA
v_call: TRBV7-6
j_call: TRBJ2-7
cdr3_nt: TGTGCCAGCAGCAACACTCGGCGCGAGCAGTACTTC
cdr3_aa: CASSNTRREQYF

clone_size: NA
d_call: NA
v_call: TRBV6-6
j_call: TRBJ1-2
cdr3_nt: TGTGCCAGCAGGCCGACTACACCCAACTATGGCTACACCTTC
cdr3_aa: CASRPTTPNYGYTF

clone_size: few
d_call: TRBD2
v_call: TRBV7-2
j_call: TRBJ2-3
cdr3_nt: TGTGCCAGCACCCTTACGGGGGGTACAGATACGCAGTATTTT
cdr3_aa: CASTLTGGTDTQYF

clone_size: NA
d_call: NA
v_call: TRBV28
j_call: TRBJ2-7
cdr3_nt: TGTGCCAGCCTTCGGAACAGGGACTACGAGCAGTACTTC
cdr3_aa: CASLRNRDYEQYF

clone_size: few
d_call: NA
v_call: TRBV5-1
j_call: TRBJ2-5
cdr3_nt: TGCGCCAGCAGCTTAGGAGGGGAAGGGGAGACCCAGTACTTC
cdr3_aa: CASSLGGEGETQYF

clone_size: NA
d_call: NA
v_call: TRBV4-3
j_call: TRBJ2-1
cdr3_nt: TGCGCCAGCAGCCTGGACACTGAGCAGTTCTTC
cdr3_aa: CASSLDTEQFF